The 4 T cell receptor beta chains given below trace back to one sample, sequenced in a study of metastatic and nonmetastatic thyroid tumors. TCRdb re-called the PCR reads via MiXCR. The sample contains some 41,000 clones, approximately 13% of which appear only once. Each patient came to thyroid surgery without any prior treatment (of any kind). The sequenced material came from blood. These receptors came from a female donor with papillary thyroid cancer or a benign thyroid nodule (not recorded which). Some clones in this sample may be carry-over from other donors' samples.

The CDR3 bases are TGCAGTGCTAGAGATTCCGGGACAGGGGCGAATGAGCAGTTCTTC. This codes for CSARDSGTGANEQFF. This chain uses TRBV20-1 with TRBJ2-1, with TRBD1 matching over 10 bases. The junction had 6 bases not matched to a gene; V was cut back by 0 bases and J by 7 bases. CDR1 is DFQATT, CDR2 SNEGSKA, per germline (reference sequence). This CDR3 is 15 amino acids long.

The chain combines TRBV12-3 or TRBV12-4 with TRBJ1-2; weak D call: TRBD1 (6 bases). The CDR3 length is 12 residues. V was cut by 3 bases and J by 5 bases, with 7 bases left in between. The CDR3 protein is CASSFQGYGYTF. CDR3 nucleotides: TGTGCCAGCAGTTTCCAGGGGTATGGCTACACCTTC.

At least ten counts were recorded for this clone. V usage is TRBV5-1 and J usage is TRBJ2-5; D ambiguous. Germline-derived CDR1 and CDR2 are SGHRS and YFSETQ. The CDR3 is 12 amino acids. V lost 4 bases to trimming and J lost 5 bases, with 9 bases between them. For the CDR3, the DNA is TGCGCCAGCAGCCCGCAAAGGGAGACCCAGTACTTC. Translating gives CASSPQRETQYF.

J is TRBJ2-7 and V is TRBV11-3, with D perhaps matching TRBD2 (5 bases). Germline V lookup: CDR1 SGHNT, CDR2 YENEEA. There are 14 residues in the CDR3. Trimming took off 2 bases at V and 7 bases at J, with 15 bases between the two ends. The CDR3: CASSLRGELWEQYF. CDR3 sequence (DNA): TGTGCCAGCAGCTTACGGGGAGAGTTGTGGGAGCAGTACTTC.